The 24 T cell receptor beta chains below were found in one sample sequenced in a study of cytotoxic CD8 clonotypes in ibrutinib-treated CLL. Data came from immunoSEQ multiplex PCR; TCRdb stores just in-frame clones and leaves some out. The sample lists 160,000 or so clones; more than 80% were seen once. The sample here was PBMCs, taken after 24 months of ibrutinib treatment. Receptors were obtained from a human donor with chronic lymphocytic leukemia.

The gene calls are TRBV4-1 and TRBJ1-2; D might be TRBD1 (5 bases). The CDR3 length is 13 residues. V was pared by 4 bases and J by 3 bases, with 9 bases between. The germline V gene has CDR1 MGHRA and CDR2 YSYEKL. CDR3 nucleotides: TGCGCCAGCAGCCCTACAGGTGACTATGGCTACACCTTC. Protein product: CASSPTGDYGYTF.

The genes are TRBV15 and TRBJ2-3; D is uncertain. Germline-derived CDR1 and CDR2 are LNHNV and YYDKDF (reference sequence). Trimming pared 0 bases from V and 0 bases from J, leaving 13 bases between. CDR3 length: 17 amino acids. In DNA, the CDR3 is TGTGCCACCAGCAGAGATTCCAGCGAGACTAGCACAGATACGCAGTATTTT. Its protein product is CATSRDSSETSTDTQYF.

V and J are TRBV4-1 and TRBJ2-2, with 9 positions matching TRBD2. Germline V gene lookup returns CDR1 MGHRA and CDR2 YSYEKL. The CDR3 covers 16 residues. Trimming at V came to 1 base and at J to 7 bases, leaving 7 bases not matched to a gene. CDR3 coding DNA: TGCGCCAGCAGCCAAGTCGCTAGCGGGACCTACGGGGAGCTGTTTTTT. It encodes CASSQVASGTYGELFF.

The gene calls are TRBV18 and TRBJ1-1, with D tentatively TRBD1 (5 bases). Trimming cost V 3 bases and J 1 base, with 12 bases left between them. The CDR3 is made up of 15 amino acids. Germline V gene data show CDR1 as KGHSH and CDR2 as LQKENI. CDR3 region: CASSPPGVRNTEAFF. In DNA, the CDR3 is TGTGCCAGCTCACCTCCGGGGGTCCGGAACACTGAAGCTTTCTTT. The whole variable domain, filled in from reference TRBV18 and TRBJ1-1, reads NAGVMQNPRHLVRRRGQEARLRCSPMKGHSHVYWYRQLPEEGLKFMVYLQKENIIDESGMPKERFSAEFPKEGPSILRIQQVVRGDSAAYFCASSPPGVRNTEAFFGQGTRLTVV.

The chain joins TRBV4-1 to TRBJ2-1, with 7 bases that match TRBD1. J was trimmed by 0 bases and V by 2 bases; bases with no gene match: 10. This CDR3 contains 18 residues. Looked up from germline, CDR1 is MGHRA and CDR2 is YSYEKL. The CDR3 region is CASSQRGPAEGSYNEQFF. Written as DNA, the CDR3 is TGCGCCAGCAGCCAAAGGGGGCCTGCGGAAGGCTCCTACAATGAGCAGTTCTTC.

This clone was observed a few times. The chain couples TRBV27 to TRBJ1-2; D might be TRBD1 (5 bases). This CDR3 region has 13 residues. Germline V lookup: CDR1 MNHEY, CDR2 SMNVEV (reference sequence). Trimming took 8 bases from V and 2 from J, leaving 12 bases between them. In DNA form, the CDR3 reads TGTGCCAGCGCGGAAGGGGTGAACTATGGCTACACCTTC. This sequence encodes CASAEGVNYGYTF.

The chain is built from TRBV7-8 and TRBJ2-2, with TRBD1 matching 8 bases. V trimming: 4 bases; J trimming: 6 bases; junction bases outside the gene matches: 7. Germline lookup yields CDR1 SGHVS and CDR2 FQNEAQ. This CDR3 has 15 residues. CDR3 bases: TGTGCCAGCAGCTCTGCACAGGGGGGATCCGGGGAGCTGTTTTTT. Its protein product is CASSSAQGGSGELFF. Complete variable domain (other parts from reference TRBV7-8 and TRBJ2-2): GAGVSQSPRYKVAKRGQDVALRCDPISGHVSLFWYQQALGQGPEFLTYFQNEAQLDKSGLPSDRFFAERPEGSVSTLKIQRTQQEDSAVYLCASSSAQGGSGELFFGEGSRLTVL.

The chain carries TRBV6-6 and TRBJ2-7; TRBD1 matches 10 bases. The germline V gene has CDR1 MNHNY and CDR2 SVGAGI (reference sequence). V dropped 4 bases and J dropped 1; count of bases not matched to a gene: 7. The CDR3 is made up of 16 amino acids. CDR3 sequence reads: CASSSGDRGRSYEQYF. In DNA form, the CDR3 reads TGTGCCAGCAGTTCCGGGGACAGGGGACGATCCTACGAGCAGTACTTC.

The chain carries TRBV7-2 and TRBJ2-7, with 9 nucleotides matching TRBD2. The CDR3 has 15 residues. Germline CDR1 is SGHTA and CDR2 is FQGNSA. Trimming removed 5 bases from V and 2 bases from J; junction bases left unmatched: 7. Here the CDR3 DNA reads TGTGCCAGCAGCCCAGCGGGAGGCGGTGCCTACGAGCAGTACTTC. Translating it yields CASSPAGGGAYEQYF.

The V call is TRBV5-6, the J call TRBJ2-5; 10 bases agree with TRBD2. Germline values: CDR1 SGHDT, CDR2 YYEEEE. CDR3 length: 15 residues. The trim removed 2 bases at V and 5 bases at J, leaving 6 bases unmatched. The CDR3, as DNA: TGTGCCAGCAGCTTCCGGGGTAGCGGGGGGGAGACCCAGTACTTC. Translating it yields CASSFRGSGGETQYF.

The chain is built from TRBV30 and TRBJ1-2; the D is unclear. The germline V gene encodes CDR1 GTSNPN and CDR2 SVGIG (reference sequence). The CDR3 length is 12 residues. The V gene lost 0 bases and the J gene lost 8 bases, with 10 bases spanning the gap. The CDR3, as DNA: TGTGCCTGGAGTGTACCTGGAGCCGGCTACACCTTC. This translates into CAWSVPGAGYTF.

V is TRBV5-4 and J is TRBJ2-1, with TRBD2 matching 14 bases. V shed 4 bases, J shed 10 bases, and the junction held 7 bases outside the gene matches. CDR3 length equals 15 residues. The germline V gene has CDR1 SGHNT and CDR2 YYREEE (reference sequence). The chain's CDR3 is CASSLTSGGGGEQFF. CDR3 DNA sequence: TGTGCCAGCAGCCTGACTAGCGGGGGGGGAGGAGAGCAGTTCTTC.

The chain is built from TRBV4-3 and TRBJ2-3, with D uncertain. Trimming left V 0 bases short and J 1 base short, with 8 bases between. Germline V gives CDR1 LGHNA, CDR2 YSLEER. This CDR3 is 15 amino acids long. CDR3 nucleotides: TGCGCCAGCAGCCAAGATGGCCGAGGCACAGATACGCAGTATTTT. Translated, it gives CASSQDGRGTDTQYF.

The chain employs TRBV19 and TRBJ2-3; 14 bases line up with TRBD2. Unmatched junction bases numbered 2, after V lost 0 bases and J lost 3 bases. Germline CDR1 and CDR2: LNHDA and SQIVND (reference sequence). CDR3 length: 17 amino acids. CDR3 coding DNA: TGTGCCAGTAGTATAGATGGACTAGCGGGAGGAACAGATACGCAGTATTTT. Its translation is CASSIDGLAGGTDTQYF.

CDR3 in amino acids: CASSDMGHYNSPLHF. CDR3 DNA sequence: TGTGCCAGCAGTGATATGGGACACTATAATTCACCCCTCCACTTT. The genes are TRBV2 and TRBJ1-6; D possibly corresponds to TRBD1 (6 bases). The length of the CDR3 is 15 residues. Germline V lookup: CDR1 SNHLY, CDR2 FYNNEI. The ends were cut back, 3 bases at V and 3 bases at J, with 9 bases in the middle.

The chain has TRBV9 and TRBJ1-1, with D possibly matching TRBD1 (6 bases). CDR3 size: 13 residues. V was pared by 2 bases and J by 4 bases, with 9 bases between. The germline gives CDR1 SGDLS, CDR2 YYNGEE. This CDR3 is CASSVDRRTEAFF. The DNA of the CDR3 is TGTGCCAGCAGCGTCGACAGGCGCACTGAAGCTTTCTTT.

As regards this clone: The same CDR3 can be traced to other DNA sequences in this sample. The V gene is TRBV27, the J gene TRBJ2-5; the D gene could be TRBD1 or TRBD2 (5 bases each). This CDR3 is built from 13 residues. CDR1 and CDR2 from the germline V gene are MNHEY and SMNVEV (reference sequence). The ends were cut back, 3 bases at V and 3 bases at J, with 8 bases in the middle. The DNA of the CDR3 is TGTGCCAGCAGTTTGGGGCGGGAAGAGACCCAGTACTTC. Translating gives CASSLGREETQYF.

This chain connects TRBV27 to TRBJ1-5, with a tentative D call TRBD1 (5 bases). Germline-derived CDR1 and CDR2 are MNHEY and SMNVEV (reference sequence). The CDR3 has 15 residues. V was pared by 2 bases and J by 1 base, with 9 bases between. The DNA for the CDR3 is TGTGCCAGCAGTTTACAGGGCGGAAGCAATCAGCCCCAGCATTTT. Amino acid sequence: CASSLQGGSNQPQHF.

The CDR3 sequence: CASSPTGGRINEQFF. In DNA form, the CDR3 reads TGTGCCAGCAGCCCGACAGGGGGCAGAATCAATGAGCAGTTCTTC. This rearrangement joins TRBV7-3 to TRBJ2-1; 10 bases match TRBD1. The CDR3 totals 15 residues. V shed 5 bases and J 6 bases; nucleotides not matched to a gene: 7. Germline V gives CDR1 SGHTA, CDR2 FQGTGA.

J is TRBJ2-3 and V is TRBV6-1; no firm D call. Looked up from germline, CDR1 is MNHNS and CDR2 is SASEGT. V was pared by 3 bases and J by 2 bases, with 18 bases between. The CDR3 runs 17 residues. The CDR3 protein is CASSDLRSDKLTDTQYF. In nucleotides, the CDR3 is TGTGCCAGCAGTGACCTTAGATCCGACAAACTCACAGATACGCAGTATTTT.

The V gene is TRBV7-8, the J gene TRBJ1-1, with TRBD1 as a possible D gene (6 bases). The CDR3 consists of 15 residues. The V end was cut by 6 bases, the J end by 0 bases, with 14 bases between. Germline CDR1 is SGHVS and CDR2 is FQNEAQ. The CDR3 here is CASRRMTGMNTEAFF. CDR3 in DNA: TGTGCCAGCAGGCGAATGACAGGAATGAACACTGAAGCTTTCTTT.

This chain uses TRBV2 with TRBJ2-7, with D tentatively TRBD1 or TRBD2 (5 bases each). Per germline, CDR1 SNHLY and CDR2 FYNNEI. This CDR3 is 13 amino acids long. Trimming cost V 7 bases and J 2 bases, with 12 bases left between them. DNA for the CDR3: TGTGCCAGCATTATAGGGACGACCTACGAGCAGTACTTC. Protein sequence: CASIIGTTYEQYF.

The chain couples TRBV9 to TRBJ1-2; D gene unclear. The ends were cut back, 8 bases at V and 3 bases at J, with 17 bases in the middle. This CDR3 has 14 residues. Per the germline V gene, CDR1 is SGDLS and CDR2 is YYNGEE. CDR3 sequence reads: CASSRPPTDYGYTF. CDR3 in DNA: TGTGCCAGTAGTCGGCCCCCGACCGACTATGGCTACACCTTC. The full variable domain, its missing parts supplied by reference TRBV9 and TRBJ1-2, is DSGVTQTPKHLITATGQRVTLRCSPRSGDLSVYWYQQSLDQGLQFLIQYYNGEERAKGNILERFSAQQFPDLHSELNLSSLELGDSALYFCASSRPPTDYGYTFGSGTRLTVV.

The genes are TRBV5-1 and TRBJ2-1; TRBD1 matches 8 bases. Germline lookup yields CDR1 SGHRS and CDR2 YFSETQ. This CDR3 comprises 15 residues. With V trimmed by 0 bases and J by 7 bases, 6 bases remained unmatched. The CDR3 coding sequence is TGCGCCAGCAGCTTGGAGCAGGGGGCTATGAATGAGCAGTTCTTC. Protein sequence: CASSLEQGAMNEQFF.